This T cell receptor beta chain was captured in a study of CD8+CD57+ T cells in acquired aplastic anemia. Both TCR beta VDJ combination and CDR3 sequence profiling were carried out. Genomic DNA was the template for this profiling. TCRdb re-called the reads with MiXCR, one entry per CDR3 protein. The data show 100,000 to 120,000 distinct CDR3 sequences, with about half seen just once and under 35% held by the top ten. V lost 1 base, J lost 9 bases, and 12 bases lay in between. CDR3 size: 12 residues. Looked up from germline, CDR1 is GTSNPN and CDR2 is SVGIG (reference sequence). Study-wide findings and caveats: Researchers reported that CD8+ Simpson's diversity was not significantly different in patients versus controls.

This clonotype came up many times. Its antigen remains unidentified. Sequencing was done on a sample of sorted CD4+, CD8+, or CD8+CD57+ T cells (not recorded which) from PBMCs. The gene calls are TRBV30 and TRBJ1-2; a weak D match, TRBD1 (6 bases). The sequence derives from a human donor in good health, serving as a control. CDR3 loop: CAWSAGALSYTF. In DNA, the CDR3 is TGTGCCTGGAGTGCAGGGGCACTCAGCTACACCTTC.